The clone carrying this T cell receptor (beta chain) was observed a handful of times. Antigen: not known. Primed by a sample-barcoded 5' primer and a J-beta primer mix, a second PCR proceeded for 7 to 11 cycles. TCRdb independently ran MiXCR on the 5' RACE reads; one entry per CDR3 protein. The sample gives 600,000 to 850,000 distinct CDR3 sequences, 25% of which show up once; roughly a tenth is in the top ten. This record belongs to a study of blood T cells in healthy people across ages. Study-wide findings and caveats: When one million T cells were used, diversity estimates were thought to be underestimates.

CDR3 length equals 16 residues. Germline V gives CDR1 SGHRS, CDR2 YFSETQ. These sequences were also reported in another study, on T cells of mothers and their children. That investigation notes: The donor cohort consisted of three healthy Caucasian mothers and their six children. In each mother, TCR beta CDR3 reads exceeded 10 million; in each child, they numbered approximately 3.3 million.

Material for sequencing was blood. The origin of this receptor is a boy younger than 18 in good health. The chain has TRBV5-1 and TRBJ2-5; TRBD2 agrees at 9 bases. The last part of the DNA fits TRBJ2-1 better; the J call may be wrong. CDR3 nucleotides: TGCGCCAGCAGCTTGTTGGCTAGCGGGAATCCCAATGAGCAGTTCTTC. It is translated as CASSLLASGNPNEQFF.